This TCR beta chain was identified in a study of read filtering for tumor transcriptome and immune sequencing. Whole-study context: IR-seq gave about 4.05 to 11 million TCR reads per sample; RNA-seq gave roughly 75 to 1,300. Study conclusions and caveats: Single-read clonotypes: 80% to 90% of IR-seq clonotypes (about 4% of reads), almost 75% of RNA-seq clonotypes (less than 50% of reads).

At the time of active disease, bone marrow was collected from every patient. From 350 to 500 ng of RNA, a library with molecular barcoded alpha/delta and beta/gamma adaptors was made. One entry per CDR3 protein, called by TCRdb with MiXCR from the reads. The sample has 130,000 or so distinct CDR3 sequences; about 13% are singletons. This clonotype was seen ten or more times. Its specificity is not known. This CDR3 is 14 amino acids long. The V and J ends lost 1 base and 5 bases respectively, with 11 bases between them. Germline-derived CDR1 and CDR2 are SNHLY and FYNNEI. The chain links TRBV2 to TRBJ2-5, with D unresolved. This TCR was sampled from a donor at least 40 years old with multiple myeloma. Material for sequencing was a population of CD138-negative cells sorted from bone marrow. Here the CDR3 reads CASSEEVGRETQYF. The CDR3 DNA sequence: TGTGCCAGCAGTGAAGAGGTGGGCCGGGAGACCCAGTACTTC.